Below, one T cell receptor (beta chain) is given with its context. This clone was picked up a small number of times. This clone's antigen is unknown. No base quality information exists; no much larger clone differs at one position. These data originate in a study of cytomegalovirus exposure and HLA in healthy donors (dated by TCRdb to 2016 to 2017). With regard to the full study: An earlier analysis of roughly 500 of the donors reported approximately 260 Gb of sequence data and around 100 million unique TCR beta sequences obtained from about 170 million T cells. The genetic ancestry cluster associated with self-reported Caucasian donors included roughly four fifths of the 300 to 400 genotyped donors. To decide whether each TCR beta V gene segment behaved as functional or pseudogenic, an earlier analysis of some 600 of the donors relied on high-throughput TCR beta sequencing. Every repertoire in the discovery cohort had been generated on one and the same sequencing platform. Rather than drawing on any new phenotypic data, the later analysis identified candidate immune exposures from TCR beta sequences and the way those sequences occurred across donors. On average, roughly 240,000 unique TCR beta nucleotide sequences were sequenced per donor among a few hundred genotyped donors of the cohort, with roughly 18% of those sequences being non-productive. A separate validation cohort of roughly 120 different subjects was used in addition to the 666-subject first cohort. An early release covering about 600 HLA-typed donors comprised approximately 290 gigabases of sequencing data and roughly 85 million unique TCR sequences. Typing coverage varied by locus: about 620-630 donors for A, B, C, DRB1 and DQB1; under 550 for DQA1; around 610 for DPA1; roughly 450 for DPB1. Using immunosequencing, the study profiled T cell repertoires from around 680 subjects and related those repertoires to cytomegalovirus serostatus. To study patterns of TCR occurrence, a later analysis re-analyzed previously published TCR beta repertoires from several hundred donors and added high-resolution HLA genotyping. Donor age, sex, ethnicity and CMV serostatus were compiled together with the repertoire data. Five DR-DQ haplotypes were treated as single units for association and clustering because of strong linkage in the cohort. Class I and class II HLA loci were covered by the typing at four-digit resolution. A later genetic analysis took genome-wide SNP genotypes for about 55% of the 666 donors and used that subset as a discovery cohort. The study aimed to test whether cataloging public T cell receptors could reveal signatures of past pathogen exposure. High-throughput TCR immunosequencing, statistical association of individual TCRs with disease status, and machine learning were combined to predict cytomegalovirus infection status. Overall study results and their limits: A later analysis found that most CMV-associated TCR beta chains appeared HLA-restricted, with HLA associations seemingly driven largely by CMV exposure. Most TCR sequences were observed very rarely across donors, whereas some public TCRs were present in many individuals. Three of the identified cytomegalovirus-associated TCR beta chains were confirmed in vitro to be specific for cytomegalovirus antigens. The cohort was sequenced for TCR beta chains only, and without alpha or paired-chain data the features that could be detected were limited. The presence/absence analyses assumed that sequencing depth was roughly uniform across donors, and that assumption may not be true. In a later analysis, HLA-associated TCR beta chains showed more clonal expansion and lower generation probabilities than non-associated chains that were equally common. The classifier was reported to diagnose cytomegalovirus status with high specificity and sensitivity in both the original cohort and the validation cohort. Because some donors lacked HLA typing at each locus, the association tests relied only on the typed subset. A later analysis associated 15,000 to 20,000 TCR beta sequences with specific HLA alleles at a false discovery rate of 0.05. A further reported finding was that TCR beta sequences accurately predicted the HLA-A and HLA-B alleles for most subjects in the first cohort. In the study, around 150 TCR beta chains were listed as associated with cytomegalovirus. A cluster of highly shared sequence variants was judged likely to represent a technical artifact of the sequencing pipeline. Linkage disequilibrium might explain the correlated functional status among segregating V segments, but an unknown experimental factor could not be excluded. An association between a missense DCLRE1C variant and V-gene and J-gene trimming of TCR beta chains was found in a later genetic analysis and replicated in an independent cohort. According to a later analysis, TCR association rates differed among HLA loci, with DRB1 alleles showing the most associated TCRs and HLA-C alleles showing the fewest. In a later genetic analysis, fewer N-insertions in productive TCRs were reported among donors in an Asian-associated ancestry cluster than the roughly 700-donor mean. It was suggested by the authors that the approach could potentially be generalized to other disease states and immunological phenotypes. In an earlier analysis of some 640 of the donors, most TCR beta V segments were observed in productive rearrangements about 90% or about 30% of the time, broadly matching IMGT annotations. Assigning TCR associations to individual alleles was difficult when HLA alleles, especially DR and DQ, strongly co-occurred. According to a later analysis, parvovirus B19, influenza, CMV and Epstein-Barr virus appeared linked to several top co-occurrence clusters. Because counts were too low, about 17 rarely observed V segments, including chromosome 9 orphons, were excluded from the earlier analysis of fewer than 650 of the donors. Some IMGT-functional V segments, including TRBV6-2 and TRBV6-3, could not be told apart with the 87-base-pair reads, so those segments were excluded. CMV serostatus was the only immune exposure information available for the cohort.

Compared with germline, V lacks 8 bases and J lacks 3 bases; bases without a gene match: 5. From its cysteine to its phenylalanine, the CDR3 spans 13 amino acids. This entry keeps only the CDR3 DNA: 39 bases, framed from base 1. CDR1 and CDR2 (MDHEN, SYDVKM) derive from the germline V gene. Library preparation used the immunoSEQ multiplex PCR assay. For the multiplex PCR, a mixture combining 60 forward primers for TCR Vbeta segments and 13 reverse primers for TCR Jbeta segments was used. The CDR3 region of rearranged TCR beta genes was amplified from genomic DNA by a multiplex PCR assay. The amplified TCR beta libraries were sequenced on the Illumina HiSeq System as 87-base-pair reads. On the authors' methods: Across the 500 to 700 repertoires, a later analysis counted 75 million to 90 million unique TCR beta chains, some 11 million of which were shared by at least two donors. Raw reads were error-corrected and collapsed into unique sequences with a nearest-neighbor algorithm that merged closely related sequences to remove PCR and sequencing errors. Alignment of CDR3 sequences to IMGT reference sequences was used to assign V, D and J gene segments. For a sequence to be retained, a match of at least six nucleotides was required to both a V gene segment and a J gene segment. A rearrangement counted as productive if the CDR3 had no stop codons and remained in frame with V and J, and every other rearrangement counted as non-productive. Following IMGT convention, CDR3 was defined as the stretch from the second conserved V-encoded cysteine up to the conserved J-encoded phenylalanine. The earlier analysis of about 570 of the donors excluded any sequence lacking an unambiguous match to a single V gene segment. An earlier analysis of fewer than 650 of the donors classified V segments as functional when productive rearrangements were above 56.7% and as segregating when the standard deviation between donors was above 5%. A statistical classification framework was built to diagnose cytomegalovirus status from the catalog of TCR beta chain sequences. In a later analysis, V and J genes were assigned by comparing TCR nucleotide sequences against IMGT/GENE-DB human TR gene sequences. A later analysis assigned CDR3 sequences and most-parsimonious VDJ recombination scenarios with the TCRdist pipeline. In a later analysis, every TCR beta chain was defined by the combination of its CDR3 amino acid sequence and its V-gene family, and reads without a unique V-gene family were dropped. As a way to deal with suspected cross-contamination and a sequencing artifact, a later analysis dropped over 550 nucleotide sequences that were highly shared and had low generation probability. In a later analysis, a clonal expansion index for each public chain was calculated from normalized within-repertoire ranks of inferred template counts. In a later analysis, generation probabilities were computed using a VDJ recombination model fitted to out-of-frame rearrangements, and the results were checked against IGoR. Hypergeometric tests were used in a later analysis to score TCR-TCR, TCR-HLA and TCR-CMV co-occurrence, with a repertoire-size bias correction applied to the TCR pairs. In a later analysis, false discovery rates were estimated by permuting HLA or CMV assignments 20 times. In a later analysis, co-occurring TCRs were grouped with DBSCAN, and TCRdist sequence similarity was added when clustering was performed within HLA-allele-positive subsets. For co-occurrence clustering, repertoires with fewer than 30,000 or more than 120,000 public chains were excluded, along with about five repertoires with anomalous nucleotide sharing. Entries here come from immuneACCESS through TCRdb and include only in-frame sequences with V and J called. Some clones fail to appear in such tables; in the studies checked, an unresolved V gene covers under half of the shortfall, and the cause of the remainder is unknown. The DNA was the basis for D and trimming; V, J and clone size are from that table. For this sample there are 85,000 to 110,000 clones; around two thirds appear just once. The ten top clones hold around 3.3% of the sample.

In total, over 600 healthy bone marrow donors made up the cohort. All cohort members were sampled while nominally healthy, although unrecorded immune exposures were likely present. The donor was CMV seronegative and was included in the group of approximately 350 seronegative cohort members. Each donor provided a peripheral blood sample, and peripheral blood mononuclear cells were used for TCR beta sequencing. The Qiagen DNeasy Blood Extraction Kit was used to extract genomic DNA from the blood cell samples. Material for sequencing was PBMCs. This chain is built from TRBV28 and TRBJ2-7; TRBD2 agrees with 9 junctional bases. The sequence was obtained from a woman aged 50 to 60 in good health and CMV-seronegative. CDR3 sequence: CASRPSGIYEQYF. The DNA sequence is given as TGTGCCAGCCGCCCTAGCGGGATCTACGAGCAGTACTTC.